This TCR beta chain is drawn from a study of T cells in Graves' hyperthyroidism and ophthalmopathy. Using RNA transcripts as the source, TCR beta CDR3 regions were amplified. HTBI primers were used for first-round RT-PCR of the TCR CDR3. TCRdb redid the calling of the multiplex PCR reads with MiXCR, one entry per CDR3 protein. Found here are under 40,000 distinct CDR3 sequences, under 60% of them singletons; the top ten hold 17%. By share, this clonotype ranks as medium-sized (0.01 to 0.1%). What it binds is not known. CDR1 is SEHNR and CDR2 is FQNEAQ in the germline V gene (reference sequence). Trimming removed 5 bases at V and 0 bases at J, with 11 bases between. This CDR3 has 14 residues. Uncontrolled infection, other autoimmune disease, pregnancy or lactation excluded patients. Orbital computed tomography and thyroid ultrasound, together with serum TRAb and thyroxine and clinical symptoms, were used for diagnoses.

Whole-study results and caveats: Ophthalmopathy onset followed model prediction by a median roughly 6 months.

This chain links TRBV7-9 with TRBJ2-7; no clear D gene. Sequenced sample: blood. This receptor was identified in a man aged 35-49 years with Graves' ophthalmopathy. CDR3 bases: TGTGCCAGCAGCCTAAACGCTAACTCCTACGAGCAGTACTTC. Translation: CASSLNANSYEQYF.